Sequencing of this T cell receptor beta chain was carried out in a study of cytomegalovirus exposure and HLA in healthy donors. Study in general: About 85 million unique TCR sequences came from HLA-typed donors in an early release. Regarding the study as a whole: With DRB1 most and HLA-C fewest, TCR association rates differed between HLA loci in a later analysis.

Whereas donors were nominally healthy upon sampling, unrecorded immune exposures were probable. CDR3 length: 17 residues. Germline CDR1 and CDR2: SEHNR and FQNEAQ (reference sequence). PCR primers comprised 60 Vbeta and 13 Jbeta primers. Clones were read by immunoSEQ multiplex PCR, and TCRdb kept only the in-frame ones, dropping some. The table records 85,000 to 100,000 clones, around 77% of them present only once. On this clone: Its antigen is still unknown.

Sequencing was carried out using PBMCs. The chain carries TRBV7-9 and TRBJ2-5, with D possibly being TRBD2 (6 bases). The J call is uncertain, as TRBJ2-7 better fits the DNA end. This receptor was identified in a man aged 40-49 years in good health and CMV-seronegative. DNA for the CDR3: TGTGCCAGCAGCGAGGCGGGGACCAGCGGTGCCGCCTACGAGCAGTACTTC. Amino acids: CASSEAGTSGAAYEQYF.